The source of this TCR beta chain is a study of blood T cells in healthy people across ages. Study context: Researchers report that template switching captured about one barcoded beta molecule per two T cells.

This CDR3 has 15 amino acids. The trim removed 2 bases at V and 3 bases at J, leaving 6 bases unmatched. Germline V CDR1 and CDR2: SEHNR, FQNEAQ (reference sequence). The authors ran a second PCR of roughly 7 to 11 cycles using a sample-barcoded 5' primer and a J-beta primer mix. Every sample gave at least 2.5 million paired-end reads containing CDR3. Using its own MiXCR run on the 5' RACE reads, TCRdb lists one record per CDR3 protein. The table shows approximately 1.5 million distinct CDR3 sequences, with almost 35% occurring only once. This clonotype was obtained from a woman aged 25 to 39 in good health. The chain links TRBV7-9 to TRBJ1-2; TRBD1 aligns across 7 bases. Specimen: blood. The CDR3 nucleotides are TGTGCCAGCAGCTTAACGACAGGGAGCGACTATGGCTACACCTTC. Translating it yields CASSLTTGSDYGYTF.